This record covers a single TCR beta chain. Methods used by the authors: The authors estimated nucleated cell counts from reference gene primer amplification. Sequencing used immunoSEQ multiplex PCR; TCRdb keeps in-frame clones, though not all of them. The V and J calls and the clone size are those of that table, but D and trimming were determined from the DNA. The data hold 270,000 or so clones, with about 85% observed a single time. The entry originates in a study of blood T cell repertoires in COVID-19. Study as a whole: Whether acute or convalescent, the COVID-19 samples came from the United States, Italy and Spain. PBMCs, B-cell-depleted T cells, or T cells provided the cDNA or gDNA that made up the material.

Germline V gene sequence: CDR1 SQVTM, CDR2 ANQGSEA. Trimming removed 3 bases from V and 7 bases from J, with 22 bases in between. The CDR3 runs 16 residues. This sequence joins TRBV29-1 and TRBJ2-1, with a tentative D call TRBD2 (6 bases). The sequenced sample consisted of peripheral blood. The sequence derives from a human donor in a cohort sampled during active COVID-19. This CDR3 is CSVDSVHRRALNEQFF. The CDR3 bases are TGCAGCGTTGACTCGGTCCATAGGAGGGCGTTAAATGAGCAGTTCTTC.